One sample yielded the 2 T cell receptor beta chains listed below, sequenced in a study of tissue T cells after allogeneic stem cell transplantation. Time point of the sample: mouse harvest day 14 after allogeneic transplant. Each mouse received 10^7 T-cell-depleted marrow cells plus 10^6 splenic CD5+ T cells by tail vein. Method: immunoSEQ multiplex PCR; TCRdb's copy keeps in-frame clones and lacks some. There are around 2,000 clones in the sample; under 50% occur only once, and 23% lies in the top ten. Sequencing used lymph node tissue. The origin of the receptors is a female BALB/c mouse given C57BL/6 T cells with graft-versus-host disease after an allogeneic hematopoietic cell transplant.

Remarks on this clone: The gene names here belong to mouse. The DNA ends 1 residue before the CDR3 does, and the rest of the CDR3 is filled in from the germline J gene. The rearrangement links TRBV26 to TRBJ2-5, with a tentative D call TRBD1 (6 bases). Between the trimmed V and J ends, which lost 5 bases and 2 bases, there was a span of 11 bases. The CDR3 has 14 residues. CDR1 is KGHPV and CDR2 is FQNQEV in the germline V gene (reference sequence). CDR3 protein: CASSFRDIQDTQYF. The sequenced part of the CDR3 DNA is TGTGCCAGCAGTTTCCGGGACATCCAAGACACCCAGTAC.

With regard to this clone: These gene names are mouse names. The read halts 1 residue ahead of the CDR3 end, with the missing end drawn from the germline J gene. This sequence joins TRBV12-1 and TRBJ2-7; 12 positions match TRBD2. The CDR3 length is 14 residues. Germline V CDR1 and CDR2: SGHSN, HYEKVE. V lost 2 bases and J lost 5; bases outside the gene matches: 3. CDR3 DNA, as far as it was read: TGTGCCAGCTCTCACCGGGACTGGGGGGATGAACAGTAC. This gives the protein CASSHRDWGDEQY. The whole CDR3 protein reads CASSHRDWGDEQYF.